Listed below are T cell receptor beta chains from one sample, sequenced in a study of blood T cells in healthy people across ages. TCRdb called the 5' RACE reads again in MiXCR, with one record for every CDR3 protein. The table lists roughly 800,000 distinct CDR3 sequences, around 36% of them singletons. Sequenced: blood. The receptors were gathered from a man between 18 and 29 years old in good health. CDR3s include the opening cysteine and the closing phenylalanine or tryptophan. D genes are given only for firm matches. Clone size is not always given. Where it is, it says once, few, many or a class for expanded clones.

NA	17	TRBV7-8	TRBJ2-7	TRBD2	TGTGCCAGCAGCACATCATCCGGGGGGGGAATGTCCTACGAGCAGTACTTC	CASSTSSGGGMSYEQYF
NA	15	TRBV27	TRBJ1-5	NA	TGTGCCAGCAGACCCCAGGGAAGGGGCAATCAGCCCCAGCATTTT	CASRPQGRGNQPQHF
NA	15	TRBV7-6	TRBJ2-1	NA	TGTGCCAGCAGCCCATCGTTCGGGGGGCAGTCTGAGCAGTTCTTC	CASSPSFGGQSEQFF
NA	13	TRBV6-2/TRBV6-3	TRBJ2-1	TRBD1	TGTGCCAGCAAAGGACAGGGAGGCAATGAGCAGTTCTTC	CASKGQGGNEQFF
NA	15	TRBV7-2	TRBJ1-5	NA	TGTGCCAGCAGCTTTGGACGGGGGGCGGGTCAGCCCCAGCATTTT	CASSFGRGAGQPQHF
NA	16	TRBV13	TRBJ2-5	NA	TGTGCCAGCAGCTACCGGACAGAGCGCCGGAGGGGGACCCAGTACTTC	CASSYRTERRRGTQYF
many	12	TRBV12-3/TRBV12-4	TRBJ1-4	NA	TGTGCCAGCAGTTTTTTCGAGGAAAAACTGTTTTTT	CASSFFEEKLFF
NA	17	TRBV28	TRBJ2-1	TRBD2	TGTGCCAGCAGTTCTTTTGTCACTAGCGGGGGAGGCAATGAGCAGTTCTTC	CASSSFVTSGGGNEQFF
NA	15	TRBV7-9	TRBJ2-5	TRBD2	TGTGCCAGCAGCAAACAGACTAGCGGGGGCCAGACCCAGTACTTC	CASSKQTSGGQTQYF
many	14	TRBV5-1	TRBJ2-1	TRBD1	TGCGCCAGCAGCTTGGAGGGTGGGACAGGTGAGCAGTTCTTC	CASSLEGGTGEQFF
NA	15	TRBV6-2/TRBV6-3	TRBJ2-1	NA	TGTGCCAGCAGTTACTCAGGCGGGGCCCTCAATGAGCAGTTCTTC	CASSYSGGALNEQFF
many	18	TRBV12-3/TRBV12-4	TRBJ2-3	NA	TGTGCCAGCAGTTTCCCCCACCGGGATACAGTACGCACAGATACGCAGTATTTT	CASSFPHRDTVRTDTQYF
NA	15	TRBV6-5	TRBJ2-7	TRBD2	TGTGCCAGCAGGGTGGAGCGGGGGGGATCCTACGAGCAGTACTTC	CASRVERGGSYEQYF
NA	21	TRBV11-2	TRBJ2-2	TRBD2	TGTGCCAGCAACCCAGAGGAAGACTCGGGGACTAGCAATTTGAACACCGGGGAGCTGTTTTTT	CASNPEEDSGTSNLNTGELFF
NA	16	TRBV7-2	TRBJ1-1	TRBD1	TGTGCCAGCAGCCGAATTGGACAGGGATCAAACACTGAAGCTTTCTTT	CASSRIGQGSNTEAFF
many	15	TRBV15	TRBJ2-3	TRBD1	TGTGCCACCAGCAGAGATGGAGACAGGGCAGATACGCAGTATTTT	CATSRDGDRADTQYF
NA	13	TRBV9	TRBJ2-3	NA	TGTGCCAGCAGCGTAGAAGTTCTGGATACGCAGTATTTT	CASSVEVLDTQYF
few	14	TRBV7-9	TRBJ1-1	TRBD1	TGTGCCAGCAGCGGGGGACAGGGTGGTACTGAAGCTTTCTTT	CASSGGQGGTEAFF
NA	14	TRBV18	TRBJ1-5	NA	TGTGCCAGCTCACCAAAGACAGGCGATCAGCCCCAGCATTTT	CASSPKTGDQPQHF
NA	18	TRBV7-2	TRBJ2-7	TRBD2	TGTGCCAGCAGCCCCCGGACTAGCGGGAGGACGATTACCTACGAGCAGTACTTC	CASSPRTSGRTITYEQYF
NA	14	TRBV20-1	TRBJ2-2	NA	TGCAGTGCTAGTCCGACAGGGAACACCGGGGAGCTGTTTTTT	CSASPTGNTGELFF
NA	15	TRBV20-1	TRBJ2-3	TRBD2	TGCAGTGCTAGAGGACCGGGACTAGGCACAGATACGCAGTATTTT	CSARGPGLGTDTQYF
few	15	TRBV11-1	TRBJ2-3	TRBD1	TGTGCCAGCAGCTTTTCGGACAGGGGTGCAGATACGCAGTATTTT	CASSFSDRGADTQYF
NA	15	TRBV4-2	TRBJ2-7	TRBD1	TGTGCCAGCAGCCCAGACCGGGACAGTTACTACGAGCAGTACTTC	CASSPDRDSYYEQYF
NA	14	TRBV3-1	TRBJ2-7	NA	TGTGCCAGCAGCCCCACGACAGGAACTAGCGAGCAGTACTTC	CASSPTTGTSEQYF
NA	18	TRBV4-3	TRBJ2-3	NA	TGCGCCAGCAGCCAAGTCCCCGGAGGGGGGCGGTTCACAGATACGCAGTATTTT	CASSQVPGGGRFTDTQYF
NA	18	TRBV12-3/TRBV12-4	TRBJ2-7	TRBD2	TGTGCCAGCAGTTTTACCCCTGGGACTAGCGGGAGGGCCTACGAGCAGTACTTC	CASSFTPGTSGRAYEQYF
few	16	TRBV20-1	TRBJ2-3	TRBD2	TGCAGTGCTAGAGATTGGATAGCGGGGGGCACAGATACGCAGTATTTT	CSARDWIAGGTDTQYF
NA	13	TRBV20-1	TRBJ2-3	NA	TGCAGTGCTAGACCGGGGGCGGGAGATACGCAGTATTTT	CSARPGAGDTQYF
NA	16	TRBV7-8	TRBJ2-1	NA	TGTGCCAGCAGCTTATACGGGACGCCCCCGGGGGATTCTAAGTTCTTC	CASSLYGTPPGDSKFF
many	15	TRBV10-3	TRBJ2-6	NA	TGTGCCATCAGAAGACAAGTCTCTGGGGCCAACGTCCTGACTTTC	CAIRRQVSGANVLTF
NA	19	TRBV12-3/TRBV12-4	TRBJ2-1	TRBD1	TGTGCCAGCAGCCTAACTGGGTTACCGGGACAGGGGTCCTACAATGAGCAGTTCTTC	CASSLTGLPGQGSYNEQFF
NA	14	TRBV6-5	TRBJ1-2	TRBD1	TGTGCCAGCAGTCGGGACAGCCGGCTCTATGGCTACACCTTC	CASSRDSRLYGYTF
once	16	TRBV7-9	TRBJ1-6	TRBD1	TGTGCCAGCAGCGGTTCGGACAGGGCCTTTAATTCACCCCTCCACTTT	CASSGSDRAFNSPLHF
NA	15	TRBV7-9	TRBJ2-7	NA	TGTGCCAGCACCTTGGAGGGGCAGACCTCCTACGAGCAGTACTTC	CASTLEGQTSYEQYF
few	15	TRBV7-2	TRBJ1-2	TRBD1	TGTGCCAGCAGCTTAGTGAGACAGGGGTCCTATGGCTACACCTTC	CASSLVRQGSYGYTF
few	13	TRBV5-8	TRBJ1-1	NA	TGTGCCAGCAGTCGGCGGGGTACCACTGAAGCTTTCTTT	CASSRRGTTEAFF
many	14	TRBV5-1	TRBJ2-7	NA	TGCGCCAGCAGCTTAGGCAGGGGCGTCTACGAGCAGTACTTC	CASSLGRGVYEQYF
NA	16	TRBV5-1	TRBJ1-4	TRBD1	TGCGCCAGCAGCGGAGGGGGACAGGGCCCTAATGAAAAACTGTTTTTT	CASSGGGQGPNEKLFF
NA	14	TRBV27	TRBJ2-2	TRBD2	TGTGCCAGCAAGAGCGGGGGGAGAACCGGGGAGCTGTTTTTT	CASKSGGRTGELFF
NA	16	TRBV29-1	TRBJ2-6	TRBD1	TGCAGCGTTCCAGGACAGGGGGCGCTGGGGGCCAACGTCCTGACTTTC	CSVPGQGALGANVLTF
few	15	TRBV4-3	TRBJ1-1	NA	TGCGCCAGCAGCCAAGGAGGGAGGGGAAACACTGAAGCTTTCTTT	CASSQGGRGNTEAFF
few	15	TRBV7-2	TRBJ1-2	TRBD1	TGTGCCAGCAGCACAAACAGGGGCTCGAACTATGGCTACACCTTC	CASSTNRGSNYGYTF
few	13	TRBV20-1	TRBJ1-5	TRBD1	TGCAGTGCTAGTTACAGGGGGCCTCAGCCCCAGCATTTT	CSASYRGPQPQHF
many	16	TRBV2	TRBJ2-3	TRBD2	TGTGCCAGCAGTGAATCGCTAGCGGTGTCCACAGATACGCAGTATTTT	CASSESLAVSTDTQYF
few	15	TRBV28	TRBJ1-4	NA	TGTGCCAGCAGTTCCCTGTCCACAACTAATGAAAAACTGTTTTTT	CASSSLSTTNEKLFF
few	15	TRBV12-3/TRBV12-4	TRBJ1-6	NA	TGTGCCAGCAGTATGGACAGAAGTAATAATTCACCCCTCCACTTT	CASSMDRSNNSPLHF
NA	16	TRBV4-3	TRBJ1-1	TRBD1	TGCGCCAGCAGCCAGTCCCCGGGACAGACGAACACTGAAGCTTTCTTT	CASSQSPGQTNTEAFF
NA	14	TRBV5-1	TRBJ1-1	NA	TGCGCCAGCAGCTGGACGACGGGGAACACTGAAGCTTTCTTT	CASSWTTGNTEAFF
few	16	TRBV27	TRBJ2-6	NA	TGTGCCAGCAGTCCATTGGGCTCCTCTGGGGCCAACGTCCTGACTTTC	CASSPLGSSGANVLTF
NA	16	TRBV18	TRBJ2-7	NA	TGTGCCAGCTCCCGAAGGGTGAGGACCGGCTACAATGAGCAGTACTTC	CASSRRVRTGYNEQYF
few	16	TRBV7-6	TRBJ2-3	NA	TGTGCCAGCAGCTCAGGAGGAAGTGGGAGGTCAGATACGCAGTATTTT	CASSSGGSGRSDTQYF
NA	13	TRBV20-1	TRBJ2-5	NA	TGCAGTGCTAGAAACCCAGGGGCCGAGACCCAGTACTTC	CSARNPGAETQYF
NA	14	TRBV12-3/TRBV12-4	TRBJ2-7	NA	TGTGCCAGCAGCCTCGAGACCTCCTACAATGAGCAGTACTTC	CASSLETSYNEQYF
few	13	TRBV12-3/TRBV12-4	TRBJ1-3	NA	TGTGCCAGCAGTCCAGGGACTGGAAACACCATATATTTT	CASSPGTGNTIYF
NA	12	TRBV12-3/TRBV12-4	TRBJ2-3	NA	TGTGTCAGCAGTTTGTCTGCAGATACGCAGTATTTT	CVSSLSADTQYF